This is a list of T cell receptor beta chains from one sample in a study of identical twins. TCRdb used MiXCR to reprocess the 5' RACE reads, holding one entry per CDR3 protein. Among about 530,000 distinct CDR3 sequences listed, approximately 16% were seen once. This sample was also put to use in a study of yellow fever vaccine responses in identical twins.

The specimen sequenced was CD4+ T cells sorted from blood. These receptors all come from a woman under 30 in good health. The CDR3 runs from the conserved cysteine through the conserved F or W. D genes are given only for firm matches. Only part of the rows carry a size: once, few, many, or a class if the clone is expanded.

CDR3 length: 16
V gene: TRBV27
clone size: NA
D gene: TRBD2
J gene: TRBJ2-3
CDR3 DNA: TGTGCCACCAGAAAGACTAGCGGGAGGAGGCCAGATACGCAGTATTTT
CDR3 protein: CATRKTSGRRPDTQYF

CDR3 length: 13
V gene: TRBV7-3
clone size: few
D gene: NA
J gene: TRBJ1-1
CDR3 DNA: TGTGCCAGCAGCTTACCAGGGTTGGCTGAAGCTTTCTTT
CDR3 protein: CASSLPGLAEAFF

CDR3 length: 12
V gene: TRBV12-3/TRBV12-4
clone size: NA
D gene: NA
J gene: TRBJ1-4
CDR3 DNA: TGTGCCAGCCTAAATCCTAATGAAAAACTGTTTTTT
CDR3 protein: CASLNPNEKLFF

CDR3 length: 17
V gene: TRBV15
clone size: NA
D gene: NA
J gene: TRBJ2-6
CDR3 DNA: TGTGCCACCAGCACCGATGGCAGTTACCTTGGGGCCAACGTCCTGACTTTC
CDR3 protein: CATSTDGSYLGANVLTF

CDR3 length: 15
V gene: TRBV4-1
clone size: NA
D gene: NA
J gene: TRBJ2-1
CDR3 DNA: TGCGCCAGCAGCCGTTCCGGGGCTACTTACAATGAGCAGTTCTTC
CDR3 protein: CASSRSGATYNEQFF

CDR3 length: 16
V gene: TRBV20-1
clone size: NA
D gene: NA
J gene: TRBJ2-3
CDR3 DNA: TGCAGTGCTGGGGGGGCGGGACCGCGGGCGTCAGATACGCAGTATTTT
CDR3 protein: CSAGGAGPRASDTQYF

CDR3 length: 13
V gene: TRBV6-6
clone size: NA
D gene: TRBD2
J gene: TRBJ2-7
CDR3 DNA: TGTGCCACCGGGAATAGCGGGAACTACATCCGCCACTTC
CDR3 protein: CATGNSGNYIRHF

CDR3 length: 17
V gene: TRBV2
clone size: NA
D gene: TRBD2
J gene: TRBJ2-7
CDR3 DNA: TGTGCCAGCAGTGAAGCGCTTCGTGCTAGCGGGAGGTACGAGCAGTACTTC
CDR3 protein: CASSEALRASGRYEQYF

CDR3 length: 16
V gene: TRBV20-1
clone size: few
D gene: TRBD1
J gene: TRBJ2-7
CDR3 DNA: TGCAGTGCTAGAGGGGGGACAGGGGGAGTCTCCTACGAGCAGTACTTC
CDR3 protein: CSARGGTGGVSYEQYF

CDR3 length: 15
V gene: TRBV20-1
clone size: NA
D gene: TRBD2
J gene: TRBJ2-1
CDR3 DNA: TGCAGTGCTAGAGATAGCGGGGGGTTCTACAATGAGCAGTTCTTC
CDR3 protein: CSARDSGGFYNEQFF

CDR3 length: 16
V gene: TRBV14
clone size: few
D gene: NA
J gene: TRBJ2-1
CDR3 DNA: TGTGCCAGCAGCCATCCGGGACCGATTAGGGGCAATGAGCAGTTCTTC
CDR3 protein: CASSHPGPIRGNEQFF

CDR3 length: 14
V gene: TRBV29-1
clone size: few
D gene: TRBD1
J gene: TRBJ1-1
CDR3 DNA: TGCAGCGTTGACCAGGGGGCACCGAACACTGAAGCTTTCTTT
CDR3 protein: CSVDQGAPNTEAFF

CDR3 length: 14
V gene: TRBV4-1
clone size: few
D gene: NA
J gene: TRBJ1-5
CDR3 DNA: TGCGCCAGCAGCCTACAGGGCTCCGGTCAGCCCCAGCATTTT
CDR3 protein: CASSLQGSGQPQHF

CDR3 length: 14
V gene: TRBV10-3
clone size: NA
D gene: TRBD2
J gene: TRBJ2-7
CDR3 DNA: TGTGCCATCAGTACGGGACTAGCGGGAGACGAGCAGTACTTC
CDR3 protein: CAISTGLAGDEQYF

CDR3 length: 15
V gene: TRBV5-1
clone size: few
D gene: NA
J gene: TRBJ2-1
CDR3 DNA: TGCGCCAGCAGCTTGATTGGGCCAAACTACAATGAGCAGTTCTTC
CDR3 protein: CASSLIGPNYNEQFF

CDR3 length: 17
V gene: TRBV4-2
clone size: few
D gene: TRBD2
J gene: TRBJ2-1
CDR3 DNA: TGTGCCAGCAGCCAAGAGACTAGCGGGAGGTCCAGGGATGAGCAGTTCTTC
CDR3 protein: CASSQETSGRSRDEQFF

CDR3 length: 12
V gene: TRBV12-3/TRBV12-4
clone size: NA
D gene: NA
J gene: TRBJ1-4
CDR3 DNA: TGTGCCAGCAAGTCCCCGACAGGAAAACTGTTTTTT
CDR3 protein: CASKSPTGKLFF

CDR3 length: 15
V gene: TRBV12-3/TRBV12-4
clone size: few
D gene: TRBD1
J gene: TRBJ2-5
CDR3 DNA: TGTGCCAGCAGTCCTTGGACAGGGCCAGGGGAGACCCAGTACTTC
CDR3 protein: CASSPWTGPGETQYF

CDR3 length: 16
V gene: TRBV19
clone size: few
D gene: NA
J gene: TRBJ2-3
CDR3 DNA: TGTGCCAGTAGTAAACCCAGCGGGTCGGTTGCAGATACGCAGTATTTT
CDR3 protein: CASSKPSGSVADTQYF

CDR3 length: 14
V gene: TRBV20-1
clone size: few
D gene: NA
J gene: TRBJ1-5
CDR3 DNA: TGCAGTGCTAGAATCAGGGGTAGCAATCAGCCCCAGCATTTT
CDR3 protein: CSARIRGSNQPQHF

CDR3 length: 11
V gene: TRBV20-1
clone size: NA
D gene: NA
J gene: TRBJ2-4
CDR3 DNA: TGCAGTGCTGGTGACACAAACATTCAGTACTTC
CDR3 protein: CSAGDTNIQYF

CDR3 length: 15
V gene: TRBV10-3
clone size: NA
D gene: NA
J gene: TRBJ1-4
CDR3 DNA: TGTGCCATCAGCCCCGAGGGCAGGGGTAATGAAAAACTGTTTTTT
CDR3 protein: CAISPEGRGNEKLFF

CDR3 length: 16
V gene: TRBV7-6
clone size: few
D gene: NA
J gene: TRBJ2-5
CDR3 DNA: TGTGCCAGCAGCTTAGGGGGAGGAAACGTACAAGAGACCCAGTACTTC
CDR3 protein: CASSLGGGNVQETQYF

CDR3 length: 14
V gene: TRBV19
clone size: NA
D gene: NA
J gene: TRBJ2-3
CDR3 DNA: TGTGCCAGTAGTATTGGGCAGGCAACAGATACGCAGTATTTT
CDR3 protein: CASSIGQATDTQYF

CDR3 length: 14
V gene: TRBV24-1
clone size: NA
D gene: NA
J gene: TRBJ2-1
CDR3 DNA: TGTGCCACCAGTGGAAGGGGCCGGTACAATGAGCAGTTCTTC
CDR3 protein: CATSGRGRYNEQFF

CDR3 length: 15
V gene: TRBV5-1
clone size: NA
D gene: NA
J gene: TRBJ1-3
CDR3 DNA: TGCGCCAGCAGCCCAACCGGGACGTCTGGAAACACCATATATTTT
CDR3 protein: CASSPTGTSGNTIYF

CDR3 length: 16
V gene: TRBV24-1
clone size: NA
D gene: TRBD2
J gene: TRBJ2-3
CDR3 DNA: TGTGCCACCAGTGACCGGGGGGGTCCAAGCACAGATACGCAGTATTTT
CDR3 protein: CATSDRGGPSTDTQYF

CDR3 length: 15
V gene: TRBV3-1
clone size: NA
D gene: NA
J gene: TRBJ2-5
CDR3 DNA: TGTGCCAGCAGCCGCCCGACAGGAAACCAAGAGACCCAGTACTTC
CDR3 protein: CASSRPTGNQETQYF

CDR3 length: 12
V gene: TRBV6-6
clone size: NA
D gene: NA
J gene: TRBJ2-7
CDR3 DNA: TGTGCCAGCAGTTCTAGGGGCGACGAGCAGTACTTC
CDR3 protein: CASSSRGDEQYF

CDR3 length: 14
V gene: TRBV12-3/TRBV12-4
clone size: few
D gene: NA
J gene: TRBJ2-5
CDR3 DNA: TGTGCCAGCAGTACCGGGACATCAAAAGAGACCCAGTACTTC
CDR3 protein: CASSTGTSKETQYF

CDR3 length: 12
V gene: TRBV10-3
clone size: NA
D gene: NA
J gene: TRBJ2-1
CDR3 DNA: TGTGCCTCTACGGACAGAAACAATGAGCAGTTCTTC
CDR3 protein: CASTDRNNEQFF

CDR3 length: 14
V gene: TRBV7-2
clone size: NA
D gene: TRBD2
J gene: TRBJ2-3
CDR3 DNA: TGTGCCAGCAGCCAGGGACTAGCGGGGTTGACGCAGTATTTT
CDR3 protein: CASSQGLAGLTQYF

CDR3 length: 14
V gene: TRBV7-9
clone size: many
D gene: NA
J gene: TRBJ2-7
CDR3 DNA: TGTGCCAGCAGCTTAGGGTCGGGGTCCTACGAGCAGTACTTC
CDR3 protein: CASSLGSGSYEQYF

CDR3 length: 15
V gene: TRBV11-1
clone size: many
D gene: NA
J gene: TRBJ2-3
CDR3 DNA: TGTGCCAGCAGCTTTATCAGGGGCGGCACAGATACGCAGTATTTT
CDR3 protein: CASSFIRGGTDTQYF

CDR3 length: 14
V gene: TRBV3-1
clone size: NA
D gene: TRBD2
J gene: TRBJ2-7
CDR3 DNA: TGTGCCAGCAGCCACCTAGCGGGACGTTACGAGCAGTACTTC
CDR3 protein: CASSHLAGRYEQYF

CDR3 length: 18
V gene: TRBV4-1
clone size: NA
D gene: NA
J gene: TRBJ2-6
CDR3 DNA: TGCGCCAGCAGCCAAGAATGGGCGGCGAACTCTGGGGCCAACGTCCTGACTTTC
CDR3 protein: CASSQEWAANSGANVLTF

CDR3 length: 14
V gene: TRBV10-3
clone size: few
D gene: TRBD2
J gene: TRBJ2-3
CDR3 DNA: TGTGCCATCAGTGATCAGCGGGAGGTTGATACGCAGTATTTT
CDR3 protein: CAISDQREVDTQYF

CDR3 length: 11
V gene: TRBV20-1
clone size: NA
D gene: NA
J gene: TRBJ2-7
CDR3 DNA: TGCAGTGCTCCCCTGTCCTACGAGCAGTACTTC
CDR3 protein: CSAPLSYEQYF

CDR3 length: 16
V gene: TRBV9
clone size: NA
D gene: NA
J gene: TRBJ2-5
CDR3 DNA: TGTGCCAGCAATCCCCGGGAGAGGGGGCGCCTAGAGACCCAGTACTTC
CDR3 protein: CASNPRERGRLETQYF

CDR3 length: 13
V gene: TRBV5-1
clone size: many
D gene: NA
J gene: TRBJ1-5
CDR3 DNA: TGCGCCAGCAGCCTGGACAGAGATCAGCCCCAGCATTTT
CDR3 protein: CASSLDRDQPQHF

CDR3 length: 11
V gene: TRBV28
clone size: NA
D gene: NA
J gene: TRBJ2-7
CDR3 DNA: TGTGCCAGCAGTTTATGGCCCAAGCAGTACTTC
CDR3 protein: CASSLWPKQYF